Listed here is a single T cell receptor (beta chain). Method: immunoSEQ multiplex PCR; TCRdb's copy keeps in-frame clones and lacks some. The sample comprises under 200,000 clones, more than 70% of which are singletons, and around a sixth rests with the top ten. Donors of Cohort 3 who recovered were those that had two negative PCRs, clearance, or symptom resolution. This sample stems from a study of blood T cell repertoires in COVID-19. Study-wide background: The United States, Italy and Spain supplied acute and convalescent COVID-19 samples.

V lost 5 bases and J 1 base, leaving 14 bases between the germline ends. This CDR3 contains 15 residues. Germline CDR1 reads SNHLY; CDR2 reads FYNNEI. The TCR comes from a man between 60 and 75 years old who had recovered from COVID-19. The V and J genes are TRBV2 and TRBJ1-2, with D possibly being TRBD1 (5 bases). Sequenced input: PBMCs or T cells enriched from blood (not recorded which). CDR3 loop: CASSPRGGDNYGYTF. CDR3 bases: TGTGCCAGCAGTCCTCGGGGGGGGGATAACTATGGCTACACCTTC.